The present entry profiles one T cell receptor (beta chain) with its context. Its antigen remains unidentified. The sample originates from a study of T cells in tuberculosis. Study in general: In South Africa, adults with active tuberculosis were compared with IGRA-negative and latently infected IGRA-positive adolescents.

This table comes from immunoSEQ multiplex PCR, and its TCRdb copy is limited to in-frame clones, with some not included. This repertoire shows under 35,000 clones, roughly 95% found once; its top ten account for approximately 8.1%. V was cut by 6 bases and J by 8 bases, with 16 bases left in between. CDR1 and CDR2 (germline): MNHNY, SVGAGI (reference sequence). The CDR3 contains 14 residues. Findings and caveats of the study: Active tuberculosis alpha repertoires lay closer to GMM-specific TCRs than controls'.

Tuberculin skin test and IGRA determined adolescents' latent tuberculosis status at entry. Each clinical donor contributed on average approximately 90,000 T cells from unsorted cryopreserved PBMC. The chain recombines TRBV6-6 with TRBJ1-4; D might be TRBD1 (6 bases). This clonotype was sampled from a donor aged 5 to 30 with latent tuberculosis or without tuberculosis infection. Material for sequencing was PBMCs. CDR3 coding DNA: TGTGCCAGCAGGGATGTGGGGGCGGAAGAAAAACTGTTTTTT. This codes for CASRDVGAEEKLFF.